The present T cell receptor (beta chain) was sequenced within a study of shared clonotypes between healthy human individuals. For this clone: Antigen specificity is unknown.

At a deep level, the assay was run. Profiling relied on immunoSEQ multiplex PCR, and the TCRdb table lists in-frame clones only, not all of them. The sample includes around 2.3 million clones, 90% to 97% of them seen just once. Whole-study results and caveats: Naive subsets tended to show greater estimated richness than memory subsets. Among non-shared clonotypes, generation probabilities were lower than among those shared by all four donors. There were few donors, and this limited the genetic and exposure-history diversity represented.

Germline CDR1 is SGHTA and CDR2 is FQGNSA. This CDR3 comprises 16 residues. Trimming took 5 bases from V and 5 from J; bases not matched to a gene: 7. The rearrangement uses TRBV7-2 and TRBJ2-4; 12 nucleotides match TRBD2. Sequenced: naive CD4+ T cells sorted from blood. Indicated subset: CD45RA+ positively selected. The sequence came from a young man in good health. CDR3 DNA sequence: TGTGCCAGCAGCCTCGGACTAGCGGGGATAGAAAACATTCAGTACTTC. Protein sequence: CASSLGLAGIENIQYF.